Following are 11 T cell receptor beta chains from one sample sequenced in a study of shared clonotypes between healthy human individuals (dated by TCRdb to the early 2020s). The library was produced with the immunoSEQ multiplex PCR assay. Drawn from immuneACCESS, this table holds only the in-frame rearrangements with V and J called that TCRdb kept. Clones are partly lost; checked studies trace under half to an unresolved V gene and leave the rest unexplained. This sample holds over a million clones; 65% to 80% were observed only once. Approximately 1.5% of the sample belongs to the ten largest clones. The sequencing sample was made of memory CD4+ T cells sorted from blood. Interpreted using the paper, the cell subset or site label stands for: CD45RA-negative fraction. The receptors shown here come from a man aged 18 to 29 in good health.

The rearrangement links TRBV7-2 to TRBJ2-3; the match to TRBD2 covers 12 bases. The CDR3 loop spans 16 amino acids. The J segment lost 5 bases and the V segment lost 5 bases, leaving 8 bases of the junction unmatched. The germline V gene has CDR1 SGHTA and CDR2 FQGNSA. The CDR3 nucleotides are TGTGCCAGCAGCCCGGGACTAGCGGGCAGGAGAGATACGCAGTATTTT. It encodes CASSPGLAGRRDTQYF.

Only a few counts were recorded for this clone. The chain has TRBV18 and TRBJ1-1; D perhaps matches TRBD1 (6 bases). Trimming took 2 bases from V and 4 from J, leaving 14 bases between them. Germline CDR1 is KGHSH and CDR2 is LQKENI. The CDR3 loop spans 15 amino acids. The CDR3, as DNA: TGTGCCAGCTCACCAACAGCGACAGGACTCACTGAAGCTTTCTTT. Amino acids: CASSPTATGLTEAFF.

The J gene is TRBJ2-7, the V gene TRBV2; TRBD1 agrees at 8 bases. After removal of 3 bases from V and 2 bases from J, the junction contained 3 bases not matched to a gene. This CDR3 spans 14 amino acids. Per germline, CDR1 SNHLY and CDR2 FYNNEI. CDR3 loop: CASSDWDRTYEQYF. The CDR3 DNA is TGTGCCAGCAGTGACTGGGACAGGACCTACGAGCAGTACTTC.

The chain joins TRBV4-1 to TRBJ2-1; 12 nucleotides match TRBD2. CDR1 is MGHRA and CDR2 is YSYEKL in the germline V gene. Trimming cost V 2 bases and J 0 bases; bases outside gene matches: 8. The CDR3 loop spans 19 amino acids. CDR3: CASSQWTSGTPSSYNEQFF. The CDR3 DNA follows: TGCGCCAGCAGCCAATGGACTAGCGGGACCCCTAGCTCCTACAATGAGCAGTTCTTC.

This rearrangement joins TRBV29-1 to TRBJ1-2; TRBD1 matches 12 bases. The CDR3 loop spans 13 amino acids. CDR1 is SQVTM, CDR2 ANQGSEA, per germline. V dropped 6 bases and J dropped 5; count of bases not matched to a gene: 4. This chain's CDR3 is CSVRDRGLYGYTF. As DNA, the CDR3 is TGCAGCGTGCGGGACAGGGGGCTATATGGCTACACCTTC.

In this sample, this clone turned up once. V and J are TRBV5-1 and TRBJ2-3; 7 bases are shared with TRBD1. V lost 4 bases, J lost 5 bases, and 7 bases stayed unmatched. The CDR3 totals 14 residues. CDR1 is SGHRS and CDR2 is YFSETQ in the germline V gene. CDR3 nucleotide sequence: TGCGCCAGCAGCCCGACAGGGCGAAAAGATACGCAGTATTTT. The encoded protein is CASSPTGRKDTQYF.

About this clone: This could be a read error, since a much larger clone is one nucleotide away. This chain links TRBV11-3 with TRBJ2-1, with TRBD2 identical over 8 bases. This CDR3 has 15 amino acids. Germline V gives CDR1 SGHNT, CDR2 YENEEA. V trimming: 1 base; J trimming: 3 bases; junction bases outside the gene matches: 2. The chain's CDR3 is CASSLAGGLYNEQFF. The CDR3, as DNA: TGTGCCAGCAGCTTAGCGGGGGGGCTCTACAATGAGCAGTTCTTC. The variable domain in full, with the rest retrieved from reference TRBV11-3 and TRBJ2-1, is EAGVVQSPRYKIIEKKQPVAFWCNPISGHNTLYWYLQNLGQGPELLIRYENEEAVDDSQLPKDRFSAERLKGVDSTLKIQPAELGDSAVYLCASSLAGGLYNEQFFGPGTRLTVL.

J is TRBJ2-2 and V is TRBV5-1; 10 positions agree with TRBD2. Germline CDR1 is SGHRS and CDR2 is YFSETQ. With 3 bases clipped from V and 5 bases from J, the junction kept 4 bases outside the gene matches. The CDR3 sequence is 15 residues long. CDR3 loop: CASSSVAGGTGELFF. In DNA, the CDR3 is TGCGCCAGCAGCTCGGTAGCGGGGGGAACCGGGGAGCTGTTTTTT.

This CDR3 is CARGERAARPSTDTQYF. CDR3 bases: TGTGCCCGGGGAGAGCGGGCGGCGAGGCCTAGCACAGATACGCAGTATTTT. The chain uses TRBV2 and TRBJ2-3; a weak D match, TRBD2 (6 bases). This CDR3 is 17 amino acids long. Germline V gives CDR1 SNHLY, CDR2 FYNNEI. V lost 11 bases to trimming and J lost 0 bases, with 24 bases between them.

The J gene is TRBJ2-5, the V gene TRBV12-5; TRBD2 agrees at 8 bases. Germline V gene lookup returns CDR1 LGHNT and CDR2 FRNRAP. With 0 bases clipped from V and 2 bases from J, the junction kept 14 bases outside the gene matches. The CDR3 length is 19 residues. CDR3 in DNA: TGTGCTAGTGGTTTGGTACTAATGGCTAGCGGGTCAGCTCAAGAGACCCAGTACTTC. Encoded protein: CASGLVLMASGSAQETQYF.

The chain links TRBV18 to TRBJ2-7; D tentatively fits TRBD1 or TRBD2 (5 bases each). The CDR3 length is 15 residues. V was cut by 2 bases and J by 3 bases, with 14 bases left in between. The germline V gene encodes CDR1 KGHSH and CDR2 LQKENI. CDR3 amino acids: CASSPNRGVLYEQYF. CDR3 coding DNA: TGTGCCAGCTCACCAAATAGAGGGGTACTCTACGAGCAGTACTTC.